This T cell receptor beta chain was sequenced in a study of blood T cells in healthy people across ages (dated by TCRdb to about 2015). Regarding the study in general: In model experiments, template switching captured about one uniquely barcoded TCR beta cDNA molecule for every two T cells. Using deep sequencing normalized with unique cDNA molecular identifiers, the study measured how TCR beta repertoire diversity changes with age. The donors were divided into four age groups: young (average around 15 years), middle-aged (about 40), aged (roughly 60) and long-lived (approximately 74). To avoid experimental bias, donors of different ages were distributed randomly across sequencing lanes. Using the same blood draw, the study looked at two additional independent replicas of 1 million unique cDNA reads for two donors, one aged 18 to 30 and the other aged 80 or older.

The CDR1 and CDR2 encoded by the germline V gene (reference sequence) are MNHEY and SMNVEV. The CDR3 holds 14 amino acids from the cysteine to the phenylalanine. Only the CDR3 DNA is retained, 42 bases long and in frame from the first base. V lost 6 bases and J lost 5 bases; the stretch between them is 14 bases long. Turning to this clonotype: Its antigen is not yet known. This sequence may be a read error, since a much larger clone differs from it by one base.

Study-wide conclusions, independent of this receptor: Bulk unsorted PBMC profiling prevented conclusive comparison of naive and antigen-experienced compartments. As age increased, observed TCR beta diversity per million T cells dropped in a roughly linear way, and a significant reduction was already evident by age roughly 40. Compared with the aged group, the long-lived group had more naive CD4+ T cells, fewer expanded clones and increased TCR diversity, suggesting age selection. Estimates of total diversity based on one million sequenced T cells were considered lower bounds and underestimates. Donor CMV infection status was unknown, potentially confounding age-related changes in expanded clonotypes. A strong correlation was found between observed TCR beta diversity and the percentage of naive T cells measured by flow cytometry.

The donors were under 40 Caucasian individuals from Russia, aged roughly 6 to 100 years, who were systemically healthy. About 9.6 milliliters of peripheral blood were collected from each donor into EDTA-treated Vacutainer tubes. PBMCs were isolated by Ficoll-Paque density-gradient centrifugation, with at least 6 million obtained per sample. Trizol reagent was used to extract total RNA from the PBMCs, yielding at least 5.5 micrograms per sample. The percentages of naive CD45RAhigh/CD27high T cells were determined by flow cytometry on a PBMC aliquot from every donor. Library preparation used 5' RACE. The sequencer listed for this sample is Illumina HiSeq 2500. A second roughly 6 to 11 cycle PCR used a sample-barcoded 5' primer and a J-beta primer mix. Each TCR beta cDNA molecule received a unique molecular identifier from a template-switch 5' adaptor carrying 12 random nucleotides. Each sample yielded at least 3 million CDR3-containing paired-end reads. First-strand cDNA was synthesized from all RNA with the Mint cDNA synthesis kit, primed by a TRBC-specific oligonucleotide. Following uracil-DNA glycosylase treatment, a first 18-cycle PCR with universal primers M1SS and BC2_uni_R was performed on all cDNA. The paper's data handling went like this. For normalization, 1 million high-quality reads, each with a distinct molecular identifier, were randomly selected from each sample. Reads with shared molecular identifiers were discarded instead of being binned into consensus sequences. MiTCR, set to a Q25 quality threshold and the strictest error-elimination algorithm, was used for CDR3 identification, clonotype clustering and error correction. Lower-bound total TCR beta diversity was estimated with a nonparametric unseen species model using Euler transformation. The raw public reads went through TCRdb reprocessing: fastp at Q25, MiXCR clone calling, in-frame beta chains kept. Every distinct CDR3 protein forms one entry, paired with its most common genes and DNA. The V and J calls were determined by TCRdb, not by the authors. Within this sample are approximately 680,000 distinct CDR3 sequences, with about 34% of them counted one time only. The top ten clones comprise 15% of the sample.

This chain joins TRBV27 to TRBJ2-1; no D gene call is confident. This clonotype was sampled from a woman aged 80 or over in good health. Donor details come from another sample of the same person, matched by shared clones. Sample: blood. The DNA sequence is as follows: TGTGCCAGCAGGATTATCGGTCGGAACAATGAGCAGTTCTTC. Its coded protein is CASRIIGRNNEQFF.